This passage covers 27 T cell receptor beta chains from one sample sequenced in a study of Ad26.COV2.S vaccination and SARS-CoV-2 variants (TCRdb year 2021). The treatment or condition label on this specimen signifies: 15 to 20 received Ad26.COV2.S at low or high dose, single or two shots; roughly five received placebo; per-sample allocation not given. For vaccine and placebo recipients, the sequenced repertoires came from samples collected on day 63 after the first injection. Preparation of the library involved the immunoSEQ multiplex PCR assay. This is the immuneACCESS table as TCRdb keeps it, with only in-frame sequences that have V and J called. A part of the clones is gone; compared with another copy, unresolved V genes explain less than half, and the rest is unexplained. The sample contains 400,000 to 450,000 clones, 90% of them found a single time. Jointly, the top ten make up about 12% of the sample.

Sequencing used peripheral blood, obtained in a trial of Ad26.COV2.S vaccine versus placebo. These receptor sequences come from a person aged 18-60 years who received the Ad26.COV2.S COVID-19 vaccine or a placebo.

This clone appeared a single time. The germline gene is not matched at one end of the junction; a read error may be the cause. The chain couples TRBV7-2 to TRBJ2-5; 9 bases map to TRBD2. From germline, CDR1 is SGHTA and CDR2 FQGNSA. The length of the CDR3 is 15 residues. CDR3 nucleotide sequence: TGCTCCTCCTCGGGTATAGCGGGAGTTTGGGAGACCCAGTACTTC. Translated: CSSSGIAGVWETQYF.

This rearrangement joins TRBV11-2 to TRBJ1-1; 8 bases match TRBD1. This CDR3 region has 14 residues. Losses at the gene ends were 5 bases for V and 0 bases for J; bases not matched to a gene: 2. CDR1 is SGHAT, CDR2 FQNNGV, per germline. The CDR3 protein is CASSPDRVNTEAFF. In DNA form, the CDR3 reads TGTGCCAGCAGCCCGGACAGGGTGAACACTGAAGCTTTCTTT.

This chain connects TRBV7-2 to TRBJ2-7, with 8 bases identical to TRBD2. The CDR3 loop spans 17 amino acids. The V and J ends lost 0 bases and 2 bases, in that order; junction bases with no gene match: 9. Germline V gives CDR1 SGHTA, CDR2 FQGNSA. The CDR3 reads CASSLARAGELTYEQYF. The CDR3 region has the DNA TGTGCCAGCAGCTTAGCGAGAGCGGGAGAGCTTACCTACGAGCAGTACTTC.

This clone appeared a single time. The gene calls are TRBV29-1 and TRBJ2-7, with a tentative D call TRBD1 (5 bases). The CDR3 contains 13 residues. The germline gives CDR1 SQVTM, CDR2 ANQGSEA. V was clipped by 6 bases and J by 7 bases, with 19 bases between them. CDR3 amino acids: CSVRAQVQREQYF. In DNA, the CDR3 is TGCAGCGTCAGGGCGCAGGTCCAAAGGGAGCAGTACTTC.

V and J are TRBV20-1 and TRBJ2-7, with D hard to call. The CDR3 runs to 11 residues. In germline, CDR1 is DFQATT, CDR2 SNEGSKA (reference sequence). The V and J ends lost 8 bases and 5 bases respectively, with 13 bases between them. For the CDR3, the DNA is TGCAGTCCAAAATCGGGCCACGAGCAGTACTTC. Translated: CSPKSGHEQYF.

The J gene is TRBJ1-6, the V gene TRBV18, with D possibly matching TRBD1 (6 bases). Deletions cut 1 base from V and 5 bases from J, with 9 bases between. CDR1 is KGHSH and CDR2 is LQKENI in the germline V gene. The CDR3 covers 15 residues. The CDR3 protein is CASSPRAGDNSPLHF. The CDR3 DNA sequence: TGTGCCAGCTCACCACGGGCAGGGGATAATTCACCCCTCCACTTT.

The V and J genes are TRBV27 and TRBJ1-1, with TRBD1 as a possible D gene (6 bases). CDR1 MNHEY and CDR2 SMNVEV come from the germline V gene (reference sequence). The ends were cut back, 9 bases at V and 4 bases at J, with 12 bases in the middle. CDR3 length: 12 amino acids. DNA of the CDR3: TGTGCCAGTAGGGGGGGCATCACTGAAGCTTTCTTT. Its translation is CASRGGITEAFF.

The chain links TRBV30 to TRBJ1-1; D possibly corresponds to TRBD1 (6 bases). This CDR3 is built from 16 residues. Germline V gives CDR1 GTSNPN, CDR2 SVGIG (reference sequence). Trimming left V 0 bases short and J 3 bases short, with 17 bases between. The CDR3 coding sequence is TGTGCCTGGAGTGTCAGGGGTGGGACGGGAGACACTGAAGCTTTCTTT. Its translation is CAWSVRGGTGDTEAFF.

This chain connects TRBV11-2 to TRBJ1-1; 8 nucleotides align to TRBD1. Germline CDR1 and CDR2: SGHAT and FQNNGV. The CDR3 runs 15 residues. V lost 2 bases and J lost 0; bases outside the gene matches: 2. The DNA for the CDR3 is TGTGCCAGCAGCTTAAAGGGACAGGTGAACACTGAAGCTTTCTTT. This sequence encodes CASSLKGQVNTEAFF.

V and J are TRBV7-2 and TRBJ1-1; D is possibly TRBD1 (6 bases). Germline V gene sequence: CDR1 SGHTA, CDR2 FQGNSA. V lost 2 bases and J lost 4, with 17 bases in between. This CDR3 is 16 amino acids long. The CDR3 sequence: CASSLLSGGGGTEAFF. DNA of the CDR3: TGTGCCAGCAGCTTACTTAGTGGGGGCGGCGGCACTGAAGCTTTCTTT.

This clone was seen only once. V is TRBV5-4 and J is TRBJ2-1; D ambiguous. This CDR3 comprises 11 residues. The V gene's germline CDR1 is SGHNT and CDR2 YYREEE (reference sequence). The ends were cut back, 3 bases at V and 5 bases at J, with 3 bases in the middle. As DNA, the CDR3 is TGTGCCAGCAGCTCGGACAATGAGCAGTTCTTC. Its protein is CASSSDNEQFF.

The rearrangement links TRBV28 to TRBJ2-1; D is undetermined. This CDR3 is 14 amino acids long. Germline CDR1 reads MDHEN; CDR2 reads SYDVKM. The V end was cut by 4 bases, the J end by 4 bases, with 11 bases between. The CDR3: CASSSEVGYNEQFF. DNA for the CDR3: TGTGCCAGCAGTTCTGAGGTCGGTTACAATGAGCAGTTCTTC.

CDR3 protein: CASSEGQGTDYGYTF. The CDR3 nucleotides are TGTGCCAGCAGTGAAGGGCAGGGTACGGACTATGGCTACACCTTC. V is TRBV25-1 and J is TRBJ1-2; D might be TRBD1 (5 bases). The CDR3 is made up of 15 amino acids. V was pared by 2 bases and J by 3 bases, with 13 bases between. Germline V gives CDR1 MGHDK, CDR2 SYGVNS.

The chain employs TRBV9 and TRBJ2-2, with D possibly TRBD2 on 5 matching bases. Trimming took 0 bases from V and 6 from J, leaving 9 bases between them. The CDR3 covers 14 residues. Germline V CDR1 and CDR2: SGDLS, YYNGEE. The CDR3 region has the DNA TGTGCCAGCAGCGTAGAAGCGGTAGCCGGGGAGCTGTTTTTT. It translates to CASSVEAVAGELFF.

J is TRBJ2-3 and V is TRBV28, with D perhaps matching TRBD1 or TRBD2 (5 bases each). Germline loops: CDR1 MDHEN, CDR2 SYDVKM. V was cut by 8 bases and J by 2 bases, with 14 bases left in between. This CDR3 has 14 amino acids. CDR3 in DNA: TGTGCCAGCGAAGGGGCGCGGGTCACAGATACGCAGTATTTT. The encoded protein is CASEGARVTDTQYF.

This clone appeared once. Other DNA sequences within the sample encode an identical CDR3. V and J are TRBV7-2 and TRBJ1-4, with 10 bases matching TRBD1. The CDR3 spans 13 residues. The germline V gene has CDR1 SGHTA and CDR2 FQGNSA. V lost 5 bases, J lost 7 bases, and 1 base stayed unmatched. This CDR3 is CASSRDRGEKLFF. The CDR3 bases are TGTGCCAGCAGCCGGGACAGGGGTGAAAAACTGTTTTTT.

The chain combines TRBV6-5 with TRBJ2-7; TRBD1 or TRBD2 may be the D gene (5 bases each). The CDR3 length is 15 residues. Germline lookup yields CDR1 MNHEY and CDR2 SVGAGI. V was shortened by 4 bases and J by 0 bases, with 13 bases between the two germline ends. In DNA, the CDR3 is TGTGCCAGCAGTTCCGCCGGGACCGGCTCCTACGAGCAGTACTTC. Translating it yields CASSSAGTGSYEQYF.

The chain joins TRBV6-2 or TRBV6-3 to TRBJ2-1; TRBD2 might be the D (6 bases). The CDR3 has 15 residues. V lost 4 bases to trimming and J lost 1 base, with 11 bases between them. CDR1 is MNHEY and CDR2 is SVGEGT in the germline V gene. CDR3 sequence reads: CASSSAGRSYNEQFF. DNA for the CDR3: TGTGCCAGCAGTTCGGCGGGACGATCCTACAATGAGCAGTTCTTC.

This CDR3 reads CASSPGAFNSPLHF. In DNA, the CDR3 is TGTGCCAGCAGTCCAGGGGCTTTTAATTCACCCCTCCACTTT. The chain recombines TRBV6-5 with TRBJ1-6; TRBD1 is a possible D gene (6 bases). CDR3 length: 14 amino acids. CDR1 is MNHEY, CDR2 SVGAGI, per germline. With 5 bases removed from V and 6 bases from J, the gap between germline ends came to 11 bases.

The chain carries TRBV19 and TRBJ2-1, with unresolved D. V gave up 4 bases and J gave up 0 bases, with 10 bases separating them. The CDR3 has 15 residues. Germline lookup yields CDR1 LNHDA and CDR2 SQIVND (reference sequence). CDR3 protein: CASSSGASSYNEQFF. CDR3 DNA: TGTGCCAGTAGTAGCGGAGCGAGCTCCTACAATGAGCAGTTCTTC. Combining the CDR3 with reference TRBV19 and TRBJ2-1 gives the whole variable domain DGGITQSPKYLFRKEGQNVTLSCEQNLNHDAMYWYRQDPGQGLRLIYYSQIVNDFQKGDIAEGYSVSREKKESFPLTVTSAQKNPTAFYLCASSSGASSYNEQFFGPGTRLTVL.

This chain links TRBV11-2 with TRBJ1-1, with D unclear. The CDR3 runs to 12 residues. The germline V gene encodes CDR1 SGHAT and CDR2 FQNNGV. Trimming cost V 2 bases and J 8 bases, with 9 bases left between them. CDR3 nucleotides: TGTGCCAGCAGCTTAATTTCAGACGAAGCTTTCTTT. It is translated as CASSLISDEAFF.

The chain is built from TRBV5-1 and TRBJ2-3; 15 bases align to TRBD2. Germline V gives CDR1 SGHRS, CDR2 YFSETQ. The J segment lost 0 bases and the V segment lost 4 bases, leaving 9 bases of the junction unmatched. This CDR3 is built from 19 residues. CDR3 nucleotides: TGCGCCAGCAGCATCGGACTAGCGGGAGGGTACCTTAGCACAGATACGCAGTATTTT. Amino acids: CASSIGLAGGYLSTDTQYF.

The chain uses TRBV19 and TRBJ2-3; D might be TRBD2 (7 bases). This CDR3 spans 15 amino acids. CDR1 and CDR2 from the germline V gene are LNHDA and SQIVND (reference sequence). V was shortened by 6 bases and J by 0 bases, with 13 bases between the two germline ends. Here the CDR3 DNA reads TGTGCCAGTAGGTTCGGGGGGCGTAGCACAGATACGCAGTATTTT. Translation: CASRFGGRSTDTQYF.

This chain joins TRBV19 and TRBJ2-7, with TRBD2 matching 9 bases. The CDR3 runs 16 residues. With V trimmed by 7 bases and J by 0 bases, 10 bases remained unmatched. The germline gives CDR1 LNHDA, CDR2 SQIVND (reference sequence). Here the CDR3 DNA reads TGTGCCAGTACCCCTTCTGGACTAGCGCACTCCTACGAGCAGTACTTC. Its protein is CASTPSGLAHSYEQYF.

The chain joins TRBV10-3 to TRBJ1-3, with 11 bases fitting TRBD1. V was clipped by 10 bases and J by 3 bases; unmatched bases: 14. Germline CDR1 reads ENHRY; CDR2 reads SYGVKD. This CDR3 is 17 amino acids long. The CDR3 nucleotides read TGTGCCACCGGCCTATCGGACAGGGGGCTAGGTGGAAACACCATATATTTT. This codes for CATGLSDRGLGGNTIYF.

This chain joins TRBV2 and TRBJ2-6, with D perhaps TRBD1 (7 bases). The CDR3 loop spans 20 amino acids. V lost 8 bases to trimming and J lost 0 bases, with 26 bases between them. CDR1 is SNHLY, CDR2 FYNNEI, per germline. The CDR3 DNA follows: TGTGCCAGCGGAGAAGATATCGGGGGACAGCAGTTCTCTGGGGCCAACGTCCTGACTTTC. It encodes CASGEDIGGQQFSGANVLTF.

The chain has TRBV9 and TRBJ2-3; perhaps TRBD2 as D (6 bases). CDR1 is SGDLS, CDR2 YYNGEE, per germline. The germline V and J ends were trimmed by 4 bases and 6 bases, with 15 bases remaining between them. The CDR3 is made up of 14 amino acids. In DNA form, the CDR3 reads TGTGCCAGCAGCCGGGACTTTATGACGGATACGCAGTATTTT. It encodes CASSRDFMTDTQYF.